This TCR beta chain stems from a study of human thymus T cells. General study findings and limits: Thymic and blood repertoires appeared to display a bias in their usage of V and J genes.

Trimming removed 4 bases at V and 0 bases at J, with 10 bases between. Germline CDR1 is ENHRY and CDR2 is SYGVKD. This CDR3 spans 15 amino acids. Sequencing was performed with immunoSEQ multiplex PCR; in TCRdb, only in-frame clones are kept and a portion is missing. The data show tens of thousands of clones, 85% to 95% seen once. In regard to this clone: Its antigen is unknown.

Resections from corrective heart surgery provided thymus tissue. The genes are TRBV10-3 and TRBJ1-3, with unresolved D. This sequence originates from a girl under three years old with a congenital heart defect but otherwise immunologically healthy. The material sequenced was thymus tissue. The CDR3 spells CAISGEGYSGNTIYF. In DNA, the CDR3 is TGTGCCATCAGTGGGGAGGGCTACTCTGGAAACACCATATATTTT.